The clone carrying this T cell receptor (beta chain) occurred once. Its antigen remains unidentified. The sample belongs to a study of T cell responses to AZD1222 COVID-19 vaccine. Assay: immunoSEQ multiplex PCR; the TCRdb copy retains only in-frame clones and omits some. The table has tens of thousands of clones, roughly 80% seen once. Study-wide results and caveats: Donors were largely white British and mainly female; clonal diversity was possibly underestimated.

The origin of this receptor is an adult who received the AZD1222 COVID-19 vaccine. Source: peripheral blood, taken 28 days after the second AZD1222 dose.

CDR3 sequence: CASSYGGPSTEAFF. The CDR3 coding sequence is TGTGCCAGCAGTTACGGAGGTCCCAGCACTGAAGCTTTCTTT. The gene calls are TRBV6-5 and TRBJ1-1; D not resolved. In germline, CDR1 is MNHEY, CDR2 SVGAGI. This CDR3 contains 14 residues. Trimming removed 2 bases at V and 4 bases at J, with 11 bases between.